This T cell receptor beta chain derives from a study of monozygotic twins with inflammatory bowel disease. Study-wide results and caveats: No single strong signal or clonotype associated with IBD was supported.

A note on this clonotype: Its antigen is unknown.

This CDR3 region has 16 residues. Germline assignment: CDR1 LGHDT and CDR2 YNNKEL (reference sequence). Collection yielded 2.5 to 3 ml of blood per donor. Researchers used 3500 ng of total RNA for each TCR library. cDNA was produced in eight separate reactions per sample. TCRdb re-analyzed the 5' RACE reads; it lists each CDR3 protein once, without DNA. The listing contains approximately 160,000 distinct CDR3 sequences. Sequences were obtained from blood. The clonotype originates from a human donor with ulcerative colitis or Crohn's disease, or a healthy co-twin of an affected twin (not recorded which). J is TRBJ1-1 and V is TRBV3-1. The CDR3 loop reads CASRPRQLEGNTEAFF. Based on the CDR3 plus reference TRBV3-1 and TRBJ1-1, the full variable domain is DTAVSQTPKYLVTQMGNDKSIKCEQNLGHDTMYWYKQDSKKFLKIMFSYNNKELIINETVPNRFSPKSPDKAHLNLHINSLELGDSAVYFCASRPRQLEGNTEAFFGQGTRLTVV.